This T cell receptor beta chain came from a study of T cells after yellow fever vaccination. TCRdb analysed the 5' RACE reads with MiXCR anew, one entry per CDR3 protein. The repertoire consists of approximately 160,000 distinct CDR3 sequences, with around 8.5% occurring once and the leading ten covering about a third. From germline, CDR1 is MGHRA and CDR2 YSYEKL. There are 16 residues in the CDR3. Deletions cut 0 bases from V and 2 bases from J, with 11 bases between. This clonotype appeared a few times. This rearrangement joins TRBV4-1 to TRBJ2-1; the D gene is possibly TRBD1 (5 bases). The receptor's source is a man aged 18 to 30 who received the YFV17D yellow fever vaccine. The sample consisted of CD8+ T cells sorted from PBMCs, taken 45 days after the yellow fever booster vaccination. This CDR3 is CASSQDPTDPYNEQFF. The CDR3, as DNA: TGCGCCAGCAGCCAAGACCCGACAGACCCCTACAATGAGCAGTTCTTC.